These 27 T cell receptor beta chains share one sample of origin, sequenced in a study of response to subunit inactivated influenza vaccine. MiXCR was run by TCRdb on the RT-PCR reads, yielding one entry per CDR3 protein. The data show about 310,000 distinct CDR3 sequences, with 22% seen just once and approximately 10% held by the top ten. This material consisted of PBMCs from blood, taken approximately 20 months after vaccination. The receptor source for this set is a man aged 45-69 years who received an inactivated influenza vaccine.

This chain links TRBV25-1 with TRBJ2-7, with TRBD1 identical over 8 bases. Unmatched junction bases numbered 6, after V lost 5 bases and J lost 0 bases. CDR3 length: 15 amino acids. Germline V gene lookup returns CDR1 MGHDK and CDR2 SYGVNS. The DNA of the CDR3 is TGTGCCAGCAGTCGAACAGGGGGTTCCTCCTACGAGCAGTACTTC. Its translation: CASSRTGGSSYEQYF.

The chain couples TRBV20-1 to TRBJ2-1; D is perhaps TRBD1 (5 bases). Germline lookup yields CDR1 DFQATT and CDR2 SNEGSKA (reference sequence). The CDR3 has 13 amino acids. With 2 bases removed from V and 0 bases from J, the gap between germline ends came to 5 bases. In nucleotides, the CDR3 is TGCAGTGCTAGAAGGGGCTCCTACAATGAGCAGTTCTTC. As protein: CSARRGSYNEQFF.

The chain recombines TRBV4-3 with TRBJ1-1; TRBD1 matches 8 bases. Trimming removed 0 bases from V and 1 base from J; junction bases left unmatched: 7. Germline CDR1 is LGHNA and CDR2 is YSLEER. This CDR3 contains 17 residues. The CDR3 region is CASSQDRAGGQNTEAFF. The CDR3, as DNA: TGCGCCAGCAGCCAAGATCGGGCAGGGGGCCAGAACACTGAAGCTTTCTTT.

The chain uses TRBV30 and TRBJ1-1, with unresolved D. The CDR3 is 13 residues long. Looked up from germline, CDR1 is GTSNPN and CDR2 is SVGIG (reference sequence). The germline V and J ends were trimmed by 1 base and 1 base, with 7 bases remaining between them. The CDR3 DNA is TGTGCCTGGAGTGGTTGGGCGAACACTGAAGCTTTCTTT. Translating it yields CAWSGWANTEAFF.

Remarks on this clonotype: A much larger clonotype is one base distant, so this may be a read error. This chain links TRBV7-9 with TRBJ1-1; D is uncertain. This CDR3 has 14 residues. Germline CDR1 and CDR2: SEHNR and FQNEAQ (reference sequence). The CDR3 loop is CAGSLEGFRTEAFF. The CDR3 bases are TGTGCCGGCAGCTTAGAAGGATTCCGCACTGAAGCTTTCTTT.

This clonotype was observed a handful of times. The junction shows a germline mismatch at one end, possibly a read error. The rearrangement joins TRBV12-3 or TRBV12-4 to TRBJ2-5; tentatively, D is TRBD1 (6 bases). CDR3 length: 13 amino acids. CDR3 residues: CASSTTEGETQHF. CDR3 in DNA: TGTGCCAGCAGCACCACTGAGGGGGAGACCCAGCACTTC.

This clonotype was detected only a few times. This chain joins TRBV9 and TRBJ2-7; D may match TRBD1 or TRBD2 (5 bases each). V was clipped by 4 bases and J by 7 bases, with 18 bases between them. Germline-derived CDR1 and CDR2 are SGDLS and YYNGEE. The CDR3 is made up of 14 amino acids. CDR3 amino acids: CASSTQPGTREQYF. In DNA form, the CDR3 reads TGTGCCAGCAGCACACAACCCGGGACGAGAGAGCAGTACTTC.

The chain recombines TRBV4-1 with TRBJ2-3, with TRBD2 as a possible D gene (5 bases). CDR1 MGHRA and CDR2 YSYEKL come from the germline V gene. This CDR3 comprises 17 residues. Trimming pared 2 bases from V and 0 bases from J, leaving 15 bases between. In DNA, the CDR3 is TGCGCCAGCAGCCAACGGGGTGGCGGAACTAGCACAGATACGCAGTATTTT. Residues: CASSQRGGGTSTDTQYF.

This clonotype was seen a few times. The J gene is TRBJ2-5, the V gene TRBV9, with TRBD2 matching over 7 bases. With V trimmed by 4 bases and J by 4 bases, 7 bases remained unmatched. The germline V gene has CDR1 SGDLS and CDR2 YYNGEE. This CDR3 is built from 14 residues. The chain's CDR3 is CASSPPGGVETQYF. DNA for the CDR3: TGTGCCAGCAGCCCCCCTGGGGGGGTAGAGACCCAGTACTTC.

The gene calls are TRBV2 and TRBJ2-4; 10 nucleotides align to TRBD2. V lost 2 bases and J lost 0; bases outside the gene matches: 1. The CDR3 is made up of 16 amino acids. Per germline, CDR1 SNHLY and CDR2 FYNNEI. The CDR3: CASSESGGGAKNIQYF. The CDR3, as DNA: TGTGCCAGCAGTGAAAGCGGGGGGGGAGCCAAAAACATTCAGTACTTC.

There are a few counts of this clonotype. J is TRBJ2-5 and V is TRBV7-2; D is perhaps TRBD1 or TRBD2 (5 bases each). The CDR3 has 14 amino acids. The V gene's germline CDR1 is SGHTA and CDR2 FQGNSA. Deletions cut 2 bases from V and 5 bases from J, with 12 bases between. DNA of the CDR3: TGTGCCAGCAGCTTATATGGGACGGTGGAGACCCAGTACTTC. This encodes CASSLYGTVETQYF. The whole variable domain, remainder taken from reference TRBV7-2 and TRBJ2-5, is GAGVSQSPSNKVTEKGKDVELRCDPISGHTALYWYRQSLGQGLEFLIYFQGNSAPDKSGLPSDRFSAERTGGSVSTLTIQRTQQEDSAVYLCASSLYGTVETQYFGPGTRLLVL.

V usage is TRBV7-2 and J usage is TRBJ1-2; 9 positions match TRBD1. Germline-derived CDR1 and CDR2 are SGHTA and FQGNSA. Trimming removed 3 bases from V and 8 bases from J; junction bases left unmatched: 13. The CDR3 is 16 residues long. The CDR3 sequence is CASSLPRSQGAQGYTF. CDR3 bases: TGTGCCAGCAGCTTGCCCCGATCACAGGGGGCCCAGGGCTACACCTTC.

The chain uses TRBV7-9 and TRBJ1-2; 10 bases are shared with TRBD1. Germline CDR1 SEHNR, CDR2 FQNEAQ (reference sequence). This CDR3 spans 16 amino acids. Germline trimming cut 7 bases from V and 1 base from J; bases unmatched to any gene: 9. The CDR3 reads CASIDQRTGGNYGYTF. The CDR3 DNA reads TGTGCCAGCATCGATCAACGGACAGGGGGTAACTATGGCTACACCTTC.

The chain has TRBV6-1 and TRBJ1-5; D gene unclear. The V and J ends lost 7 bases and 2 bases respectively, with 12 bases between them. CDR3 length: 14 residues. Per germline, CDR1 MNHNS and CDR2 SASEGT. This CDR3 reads CASNEVLGNQPQHF. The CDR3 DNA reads TGTGCCAGCAACGAGGTCTTGGGCAATCAGCCCCAGCATTTT.

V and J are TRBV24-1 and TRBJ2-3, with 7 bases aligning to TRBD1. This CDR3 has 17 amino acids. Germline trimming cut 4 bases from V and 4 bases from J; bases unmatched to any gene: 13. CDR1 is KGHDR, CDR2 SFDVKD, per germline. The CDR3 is CATSEQKRGRGADTQYF. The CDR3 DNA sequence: TGTGCCACCAGTGAGCAGAAAAGGGGGCGCGGAGCAGATACGCAGTATTTT.

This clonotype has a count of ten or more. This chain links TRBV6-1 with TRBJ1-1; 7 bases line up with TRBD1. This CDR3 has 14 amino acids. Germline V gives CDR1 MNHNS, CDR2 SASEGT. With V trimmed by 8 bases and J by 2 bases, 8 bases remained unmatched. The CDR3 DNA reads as TGTGCCAGCGCGAGGGACAGCTACAACACTGAAGCTTTCTTT. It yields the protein CASARDSYNTEAFF.

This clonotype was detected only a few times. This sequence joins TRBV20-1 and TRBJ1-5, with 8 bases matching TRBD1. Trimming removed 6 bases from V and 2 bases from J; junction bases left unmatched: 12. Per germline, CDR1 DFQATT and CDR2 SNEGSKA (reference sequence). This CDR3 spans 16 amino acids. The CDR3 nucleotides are TGCAGTGCCTCGGGACAGGTTCTATTTGGCAATCAGCCCCAGCATTTT. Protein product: CSASGQVLFGNQPQHF.

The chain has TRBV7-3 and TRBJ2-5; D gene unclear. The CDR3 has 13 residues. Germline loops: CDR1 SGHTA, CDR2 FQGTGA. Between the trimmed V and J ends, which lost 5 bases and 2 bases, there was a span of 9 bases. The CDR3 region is CASSVSVQETQYF. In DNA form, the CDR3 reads TGTGCCAGCAGCGTCTCGGTACAAGAGACCCAGTACTTC.

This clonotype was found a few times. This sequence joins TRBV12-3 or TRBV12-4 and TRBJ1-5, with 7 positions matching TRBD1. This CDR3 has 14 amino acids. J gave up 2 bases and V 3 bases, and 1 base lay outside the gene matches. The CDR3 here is CASSFGTGNQPQHF. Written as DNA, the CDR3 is TGTGCCAGCAGTTTTGGGACAGGCAATCAGCCCCAGCATTTT.

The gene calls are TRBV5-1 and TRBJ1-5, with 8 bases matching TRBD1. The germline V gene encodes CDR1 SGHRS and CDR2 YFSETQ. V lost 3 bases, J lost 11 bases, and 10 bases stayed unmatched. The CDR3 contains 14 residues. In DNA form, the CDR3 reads TGCGCCAGCAGCTCCACAGGGGGAAGGGAAGCCCAGCATTTT. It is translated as CASSSTGGREAQHF. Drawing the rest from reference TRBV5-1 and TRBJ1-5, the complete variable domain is KAGVTQTPRYLIKTRGQQVTLSCSPISGHRSVSWYQQTPGQGLQFLFEYFSETQRNKGNFPGRFSGRQFSNSRSEMNVSTLELGDSALYLCASSSTGGREAQHFGDGTRLSIL.

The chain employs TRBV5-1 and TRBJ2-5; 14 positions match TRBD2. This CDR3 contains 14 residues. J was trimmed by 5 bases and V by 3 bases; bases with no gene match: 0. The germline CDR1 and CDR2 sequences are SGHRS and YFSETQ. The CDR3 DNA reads TGCGCCAGCAGCTGGACTAGCGGGGGGGAGACCCAGTACTTC. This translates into CASSWTSGGETQYF.

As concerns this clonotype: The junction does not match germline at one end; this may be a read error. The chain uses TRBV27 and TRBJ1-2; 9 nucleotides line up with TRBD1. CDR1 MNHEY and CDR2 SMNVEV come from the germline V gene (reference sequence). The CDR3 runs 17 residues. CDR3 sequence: CASSLTPGQGVDYGDTF. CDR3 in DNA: TGTGCCAGCAGTTTAACCCCGGGACAGGGTGTAGACTATGGCGACACCTTC.

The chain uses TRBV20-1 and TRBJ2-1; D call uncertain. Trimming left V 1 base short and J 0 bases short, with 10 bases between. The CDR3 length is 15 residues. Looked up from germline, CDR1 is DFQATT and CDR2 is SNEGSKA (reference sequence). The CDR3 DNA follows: TGCAGTGCTAGAGTTCGCGAGCCCTCCTACAATGAGCAGTTCTTC. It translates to CSARVREPSYNEQFF.

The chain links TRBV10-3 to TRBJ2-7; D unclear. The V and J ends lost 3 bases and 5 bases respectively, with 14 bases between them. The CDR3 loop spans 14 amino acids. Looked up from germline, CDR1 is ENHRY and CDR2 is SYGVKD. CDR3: CAISDVGLYNEQYF. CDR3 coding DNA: TGTGCCATCAGTGATGTAGGGTTATACAACGAGCAGTACTTC.

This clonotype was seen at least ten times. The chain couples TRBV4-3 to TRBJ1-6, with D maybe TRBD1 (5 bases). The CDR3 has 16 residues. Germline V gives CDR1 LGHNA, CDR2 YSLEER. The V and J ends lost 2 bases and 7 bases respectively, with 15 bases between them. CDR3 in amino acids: CASSQHVGTVNSPLHF. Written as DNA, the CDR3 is TGCGCCAGCAGCCAACATGTCGGGACTGTCAATTCACCCCTCCACTTT.

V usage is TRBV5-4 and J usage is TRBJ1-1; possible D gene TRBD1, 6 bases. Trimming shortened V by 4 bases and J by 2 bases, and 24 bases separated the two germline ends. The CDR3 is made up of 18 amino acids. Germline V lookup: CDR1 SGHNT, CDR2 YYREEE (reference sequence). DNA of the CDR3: TGTGCCAGCAGCAGACGGGGGCCGTCCACGCAATATAACACTGAAGCTTTCTTT. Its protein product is CASSRRGPSTQYNTEAFF.

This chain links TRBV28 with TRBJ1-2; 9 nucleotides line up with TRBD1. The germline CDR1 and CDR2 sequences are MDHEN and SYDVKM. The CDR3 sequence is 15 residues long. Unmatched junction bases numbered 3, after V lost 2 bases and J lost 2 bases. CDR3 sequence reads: CASSLTGQGNYGYTF. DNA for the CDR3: TGTGCCAGCAGTTTAACGGGACAGGGAAACTATGGCTACACCTTC.